What follows are 7 T cell receptor beta chains derived from one specimen sequenced in a study of identical twins. Via MiXCR, TCRdb re-called the 5' RACE reads, giving one row per CDR3 protein. The top ten hold about 7.8% of the sample, which has 150,000 or so distinct CDR3 sequences, 3.5% seen once. Specimen: memory T cells sorted from blood. These TCRs come from a man aged 18 to 30 in good health.

Many counts were recorded for this clonotype. The J gene is TRBJ2-1, the V gene TRBV28; 7 bases align to TRBD2. The CDR3 length is 15 residues. The germline V gene encodes CDR1 MDHEN and CDR2 SYDVKM. Unmatched junction bases numbered 13, after V lost 7 bases and J lost 7 bases. CDR3 DNA: TGTGCCAGCACTTTCGGGGGAGGGCCGTATAATGAGCAGTTCTTC. Amino acid sequence: CASTFGGGPYNEQFF.

This clonotype was recorded at least ten times. This chain joins TRBV7-2 and TRBJ2-3; 10 bases line up with TRBD1. The junction had 8 bases not matched to a gene; V was cut back by 7 bases and J by 1 base. The germline gives CDR1 SGHTA, CDR2 FQGNSA. CDR3 length: 16 amino acids. Here the CDR3 DNA reads TGTGCCAGCACCCCGACCGGGACAGGGGGCACAGATACGCAGTATTTT. This encodes CASTPTGTGGTDTQYF.

This clonotype showed up many times. The V call is TRBV7-2, the J call TRBJ2-7; D tentatively fits TRBD1 or TRBD2 (5 bases each). Germline values: CDR1 SGHTA, CDR2 FQGNSA. The CDR3 covers 17 residues. V was shortened by 5 bases and J by 1 base, with 21 bases between the two germline ends. CDR3 residues: CASSPPGTLISSYEQYF. CDR3 nucleotides: TGTGCCAGCAGCCCCCCCGGGACCCTCATTTCATCCTACGAGCAGTACTTC.

This clonotype was picked up many times. The chain joins TRBV6-1 to TRBJ2-2; D is possibly TRBD2 (7 bases). Germline assignment: CDR1 MNHNS and CDR2 SASEGT. V was clipped by 6 bases and J by 2 bases, with 16 bases between them. The CDR3 consists of 16 residues. The DNA for the CDR3 is TGTGCCAGCAGCGACGGGGGGCGCCGAAACACCGGGGAGCTGTTTTTT. Translation gives CASSDGGRRNTGELFF.

At least ten counts were recorded for this clonotype. J is TRBJ1-6 and V is TRBV12-3 or TRBV12-4; unclear D gene. V was shortened by 6 bases and J by 0 bases, with 18 bases between the two germline ends. CDR3 length: 18 amino acids. The CDR3 spells CASREGRISSSYNSPLHF. In nucleotides, the CDR3 is TGTGCCAGCAGGGAAGGACGTATCTCGAGCTCCTATAATTCACCCCTCCACTTT.

The sample holds many counts of this clonotype. The chain is built from TRBV27 and TRBJ2-7; 8 nucleotides align to TRBD1. V was clipped by 5 bases and J by 1 base; unmatched bases: 7. The CDR3 covers 15 residues. Germline V CDR1 and CDR2: MNHEY, SMNVEV (reference sequence). CDR3 bases: TGTGCCAGCAGTCTTCAGGGGGCGGCTTCCTACGAGCAGTACTTC. This sequence encodes CASSLQGAASYEQYF.

This clonotype has ten or more counts. The genes are TRBV10-1 and TRBJ2-1; 10 bases match TRBD1. There are 15 residues in the CDR3. CDR1 is WNHNN and CDR2 is SYGVQD in the germline V gene (reference sequence). J was trimmed by 6 bases and V by 5 bases; bases with no gene match: 7. The CDR3 sequence is CASSPGQGISNEQFF. As DNA, the CDR3 is TGCGCCAGCAGTCCGGGACAGGGGATTTCCAATGAGCAGTTCTTC.